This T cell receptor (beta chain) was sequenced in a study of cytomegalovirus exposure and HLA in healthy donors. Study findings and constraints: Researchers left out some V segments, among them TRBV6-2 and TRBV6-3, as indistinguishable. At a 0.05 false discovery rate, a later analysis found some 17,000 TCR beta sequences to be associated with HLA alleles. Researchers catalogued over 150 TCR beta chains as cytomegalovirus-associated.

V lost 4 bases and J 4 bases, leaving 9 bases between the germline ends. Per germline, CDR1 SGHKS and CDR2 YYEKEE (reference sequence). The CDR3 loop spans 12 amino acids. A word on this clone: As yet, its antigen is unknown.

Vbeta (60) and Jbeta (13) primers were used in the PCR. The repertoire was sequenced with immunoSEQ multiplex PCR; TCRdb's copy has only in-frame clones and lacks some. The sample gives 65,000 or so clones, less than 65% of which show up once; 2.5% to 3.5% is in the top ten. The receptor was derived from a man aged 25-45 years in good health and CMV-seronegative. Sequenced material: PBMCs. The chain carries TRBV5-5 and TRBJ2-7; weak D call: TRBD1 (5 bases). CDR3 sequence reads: CASSPQGYEQYF. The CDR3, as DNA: TGTGCCAGCAGCCCCCAGGGTTACGAGCAGTACTTC.